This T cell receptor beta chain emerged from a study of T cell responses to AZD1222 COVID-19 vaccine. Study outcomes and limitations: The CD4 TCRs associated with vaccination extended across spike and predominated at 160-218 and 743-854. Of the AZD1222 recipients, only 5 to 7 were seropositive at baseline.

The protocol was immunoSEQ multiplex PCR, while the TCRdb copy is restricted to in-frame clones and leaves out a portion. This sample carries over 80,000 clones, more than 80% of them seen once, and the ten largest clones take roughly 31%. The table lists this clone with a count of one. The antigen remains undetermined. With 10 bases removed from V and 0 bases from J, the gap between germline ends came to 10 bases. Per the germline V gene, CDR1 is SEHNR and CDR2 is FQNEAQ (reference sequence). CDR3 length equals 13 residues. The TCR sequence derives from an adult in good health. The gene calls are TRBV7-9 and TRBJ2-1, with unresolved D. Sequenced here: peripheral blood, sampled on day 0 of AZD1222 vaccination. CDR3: CAILAGSYNEQFF. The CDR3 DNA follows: TGTGCCATACTCGCCGGCTCCTACAATGAGCAGTTCTTC. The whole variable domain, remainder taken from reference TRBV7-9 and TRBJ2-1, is DTGVSQNPRHKITKRGQNVTFRCDPISEHNRLYWYRQTLGQGPEFLTYFQNEAQLEKSRLLSDRFSAERPKGSFSTLEIQRTEQGDSAMYLCAILAGSYNEQFFGPGTRLTVL.